Listed below are T cell receptor beta chains from one sample, sequenced in a study of blood T cell repertoires in COVID-19. The assay was immunoSEQ multiplex PCR, and TCRdb's table has in-frame clones only and misses some. The table records around 310,000 clones, approximately 89% of them present only once. The sequenced material came from PBMCs or T cells enriched from blood (not recorded which). The origin of the receptors is a young woman who had recovered from COVID-19. The CDR3 runs from the conserved cysteine through the conserved F or W. Each record gives: D gene, clone size, V gene, J gene, CDR3 protein, CDR3 DNA. D genes are given only for firm matches. Clone size, where shown, is once, few, many, or a class for clones that have expanded.

.	.	TRBV11-2	TRBJ2-4	CASSPAGHPENIQYF	TGTGCCAGCAGCCCAGCGGGACACCCGGAAAACATTCAGTACTTC
.	.	TRBV3-1/TRBV3-2	TRBJ2-5	CASSQGGLWRAQYF	TGTGCCAGCAGCCAAGGAGGACTGTGGCGGGCCCAGTACTTC
.	.	TRBV19	TRBJ1-5	CASSGILFRAGRSNQPQHF	TGTGCCAGTAGCGGTATCCTTTTCCGGGCAGGGCGTAGCAATCAGCCCCAGCATTTT
TRBD1	.	TRBV24-1	TRBJ1-6	CATSVPLSGQGNNSPLHF	TGTGCCACCAGTGTTCCCTTGTCCGGACAGGGAAATAATTCACCCCTCCACTTT
.	.	TRBV3-1/TRBV3-2	TRBJ2-2	CASSPGADTGELFF	TGTGCCAGCAGCCCTGGAGCGGACACCGGGGAGCTGTTTTTT
TRBD1	.	TRBV13	TRBJ1-2	CASSLAGQGSPYGYTF	TGTGCCAGCAGCTTAGCAGGACAGGGAAGCCCCTATGGCTACACCTTC
TRBD2	.	TRBV7-2	TRBJ2-3	CASSLGTSGNMYTQYF	TGTGCCAGCAGCCTGGGGACTAGCGGGAATATGTATACGCAGTATTTT
.	.	TRBV14	TRBJ2-5	CASSQALSTQYF	TGTGCCAGCAGCCAAGCCCTGAGCACCCAGTACTTC
.	once	TRBV7-7	TRBJ1-3	CASSSGPSSGNTIYF	TGTGCTAGCAGCTCAGGGCCTAGCTCTGGAAACACCATATATTTT
TRBD1	.	TRBV27	TRBJ1-2	CASSKLPGQGNYGYTF	TGTGCCAGCAGTAAATTGCCGGGACAGGGGAACTATGGCTACACCTTC
.	once	TRBV28	TRBJ1-5	CATSGNQPQHF	TGTGCCACGTCAGGGAATCAGCCCCAGCATTTT
.	.	TRBV2	TRBJ2-7	CASSWDTDFYEQYF	TGTGCCAGCAGTTGGGACACGGACTTCTACGAGCAGTACTTC
TRBD1	.	TRBV15	TRBJ1-6	CATKPGDRSDSPLHF	TGTGCCACGAAGCCTGGGGACAGATCGGATTCACCCCTCCACTTT
TRBD2	.	TRBV9	TRBJ2-1	CASSPRRPLAGFSYNEQFF	TGTGCCAGCAGCCCACGGAGGCCCCTAGCGGGGTTCTCCTACAATGAGCAGTTCTTC
TRBD2	.	TRBV9	TRBJ2-2	CASSPISGRIGELFF	TGTGCCAGCAGCCCAATAAGCGGGAGAATCGGGGAGCTGTTTTTT
.	once	TRBV5-6	TRBJ1-2	CASSLGVGQGSGGYTF	TGTGCCAGCAGCTTGGGTGTTGGGCAGGGGTCTGGTGGCTACACCTTC
TRBD2	.	TRBV24-1	TRBJ2-2	CATSDPRTSGRNTGELFF	TGTGCCACCAGTGACCCAAGGACTAGCGGGAGGAACACCGGGGAGCTGTTTTTT
TRBD2	.	TRBV28	TRBJ2-3	CASSIPTSGSGDTQYF	TGTGCCAGCAGCATCCCGACTAGCGGGTCTGGAGATACGCAGTATTTT
.	once	TRBV28	TRBJ2-2	CASSLEAANTGELFF	TGTGCCAGCAGCCTAGAAGCGGCCAACACCGGGGAGCTGTTTTTT
.	.	TRBV7-9	TRBJ2-3	CASSSLDTQYF	TGTGCCAGCAGCTCCCTCGATACGCAGTATTTT
.	.	TRBV4-1	TRBJ2-7	CASSQDFSRGRNEQYF	TGCGCCAGCAGCCAAGATTTCTCCAGGGGACGGAACGAGCAGTACTTC
.	.	TRBV6-5	TRBJ1-5	CASSYSRGNQPQHF	TGTGCCAGCAGTTACTCGAGGGGGAATCAGCCCCAGCATTTT
TRBD1	.	TRBV28	TRBJ2-7	CASDEEGQGASEQYF	TGTGCCAGCGACGAGGAGGGACAGGGGGCGAGTGAGCAGTACTTC
.	few	TRBV24-1	TRBJ2-2	CATRGRSGELFF	TGTGCCACCCGTGGGAGGTCCGGGGAGCTGTTTTTT
TRBD1	once	TRBV27	TRBJ2-5	CASSFRTGYETQYF	TGTGCCAGCAGTTTCCGGACAGGGTATGAGACCCAGTACTTC
.	.	TRBV6-5	TRBJ2-4	CASSYSGQSIGNIQYF	TGTGCCAGCAGTTACTCAGGACAGTCAATTGGAAACATTCAGTACTTC
.	.	TRBV2	TRBJ1-3	CASSFVDFSSGNTIYF	TGTGCCAGCAGTTTCGTCGACTTTAGCTCTGGAAACACCATATATTTT
TRBD2	.	TRBV28	TRBJ2-1	CASSVTAGARAYEQFF	TGTGCCAGCAGTGTGACTGCGGGAGCGAGGGCCTATGAGCAGTTCTTC
.	.	TRBV5-1	TRBJ2-1	CASSLAAGYNEQFF	TGCGCCAGCAGCTTGGCCGCGGGCTACAATGAGCAGTTCTTC
TRBD1	once	TRBV5-8	TRBJ2-3	CASSLGTGEMDTQYF	TGTGCCAGCAGCTTGGGCACAGGGGAGATGGATACGCAGTATTTT
.	.	TRBV5-6	TRBJ2-2	CASRTGETGELFF	TGTGCCAGCAGGACGGGGGAAACCGGGGAGCTGTTTTTT
TRBD2	once	TRBV30	TRBJ2-1	CAWRGLSRPEQFF	TGTGCCTGGAGGGGACTAAGTCGTCCGGAGCAGTTCTTC
.	.	TRBV5-4	TRBJ1-5	CASSLWAGDQPQHF	TGTGCCAGCAGCTTGTGGGCAGGGGATCAGCCCCAGCATTTT
.	.	TRBV30	TRBJ1-2	CALNRVFAYGYTF	TGTGCCTTAAACAGGGTTTTCGCCTATGGCTACACCTTC
TRBD2	.	TRBV3-1/TRBV3-2	TRBJ2-3	CASSQTFTSGRDTQYF	TGTGCCAGCAGCCAAACGTTTACTAGCGGGAGAGATACGCAGTATTTT
.	.	TRBV29-1	TRBJ1-1	CSARGTEAFF	TGCAGCGCCAGGGGAACTGAAGCTTTCTTT
.	.	TRBV7-2	TRBJ1-1	CASSFWDSEAFF	TGTGCCAGCAGCTTTTGGGACTCTGAAGCTTTCTTT